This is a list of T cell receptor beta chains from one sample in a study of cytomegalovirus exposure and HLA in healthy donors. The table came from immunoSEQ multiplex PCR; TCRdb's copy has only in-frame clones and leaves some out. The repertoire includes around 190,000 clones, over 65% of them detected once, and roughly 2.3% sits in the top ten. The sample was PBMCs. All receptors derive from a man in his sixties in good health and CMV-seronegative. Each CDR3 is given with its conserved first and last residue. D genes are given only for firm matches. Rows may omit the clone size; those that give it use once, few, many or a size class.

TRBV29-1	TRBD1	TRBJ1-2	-	TGCAGCGTTGCGGGTTCAGGGGGCCAAAATGGCTACACCTTC	CSVAGSGGQNGYTF
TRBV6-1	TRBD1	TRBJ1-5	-	TGTGCCAGCAGGGCGGACAGGGTGGGCAATCAGCCCCAGCATTTT	CASRADRVGNQPQHF
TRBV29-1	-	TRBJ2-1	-	TGCAGTCAGAAGAGGGCAGGCGGGGACAATGAGCAGTTCTTC	CSQKRAGGDNEQFF
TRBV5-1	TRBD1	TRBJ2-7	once	TGCGCCAGCAGCTTATGGCGGGGACAGGGTATCAACGAGCAGTACTTC	CASSLWRGQGINEQYF
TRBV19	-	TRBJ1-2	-	TGTGCCAGTAGTTTAGCCGGGGTCTATGGCTACACCTTC	CASSLAGVYGYTF
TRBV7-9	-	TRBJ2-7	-	TGTTCCAGCAGCTTTGACAGTCCCCCCTACGAGCAGTACTTC	CSSSFDSPPYEQYF
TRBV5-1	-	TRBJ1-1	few	TGCGCCAGCAGCTTGGATACGGGGTCCGCGGTATGGAACACTGAAGCTTTCTTT	CASSLDTGSAVWNTEAFF
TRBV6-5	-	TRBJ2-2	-	TGTGCCAGCAGTTACAGGCGGCTGAACACCGGGGAGCTGTTTTTT	CASSYRRLNTGELFF
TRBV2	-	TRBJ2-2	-	TGTGCCAGCAACCAGGCCGGCCCCGGGGAGCTGTTTTTT	CASNQAGPGELFF
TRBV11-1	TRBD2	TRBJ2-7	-	TGTGCCAGCAGCTTCCCCGGGACTAGCGGTACCTACGAGCAGTACTTC	CASSFPGTSGTYEQYF
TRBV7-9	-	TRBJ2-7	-	TGTTCCAGCAGCTTGCTCAGCTACGAGCAGTACTTC	CSSSLLSYEQYF
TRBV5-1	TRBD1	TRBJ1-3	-	TGCGCCAGCAGCTTGGAGGCAGGGGACAGTGACACCATATATTTT	CASSLEAGDSDTIYF
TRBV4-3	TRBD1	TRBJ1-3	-	TGCGCCAGCAGCCAAGATAGACAGGGCCCTGGAAACACCATATATTTT	CASSQDRQGPGNTIYF
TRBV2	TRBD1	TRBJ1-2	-	TGTGCCAGCAGTGAACCCACGGGACAGGGGGCGGAAGGCTACACCTTC	CASSEPTGQGAEGYTF
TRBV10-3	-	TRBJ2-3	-	TGTGCCATCAGGGGGGACTCGCCCACAGATACGCAGTATTTT	CAIRGDSPTDTQYF
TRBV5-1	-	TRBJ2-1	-	TGCGCCAGCAGTTCGACGGGGGTCTCCTACAATGAGCAGTTCTTC	CASSSTGVSYNEQFF
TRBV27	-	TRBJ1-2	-	TGTGCCAGCAGTGCGGGGGCGGGGCTAGCTAGATATGGCTACACCTTC	CASSAGAGLARYGYTF
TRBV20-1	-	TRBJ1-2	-	TGCAGTGTCCCAGGGAACTATGGCTACACCTTC	CSVPGNYGYTF
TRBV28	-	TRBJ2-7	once	TGTGCCAGCAGTTTATTCAGGGTAGGGGAGCAGTACTTC	CASSLFRVGEQYF
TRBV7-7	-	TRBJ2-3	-	TGTGCCAGCAGCTATTCGGGTAGCACAGATACGCAGTATTTT	CASSYSGSTDTQYF
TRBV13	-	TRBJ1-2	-	TGTGCCAGCAGCTTAGTACAGGGCGACTATGGCTACCCCTTC	CASSLVQGDYGYPF
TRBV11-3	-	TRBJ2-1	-	TGTGCCAGCAGCTTAACCGGCTACAATGAGCAGTTCTTC	CASSLTGYNEQFF
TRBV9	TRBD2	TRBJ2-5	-	TGTGCCAGCAGCATACTAGCGGACCAAGAGACCCAGTACTTC	CASSILADQETQYF
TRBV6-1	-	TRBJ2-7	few	TGTGCCAGCCGTACAGGATGGGGATCCTACGAGCAGTACTTC	CASRTGWGSYEQYF
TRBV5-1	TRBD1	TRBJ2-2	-	TGCGCCAGCAGCTTGGGGGACAGCACCGGGGAGCTGTTTTTT	CASSLGDSTGELFF
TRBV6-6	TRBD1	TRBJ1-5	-	TGTGCCAGCAGCCGGGACAGGGTTCAGCCCCAGCATTTT	CASSRDRVQPQHF
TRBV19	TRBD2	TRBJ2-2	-	TGTGCCAGTAGTATGTTCAGCGGGGGGGCCTCCGGGGAGCTGTTTTTT	CASSMFSGGASGELFF